Presented here are 14 T cell receptor beta chains from one specimen sequenced in a study of blood T cell repertoires in COVID-19. Sequencing used immunoSEQ multiplex PCR; TCRdb keeps in-frame clones, though not all of them. This sample has about 110,000 clones, with 65% to 90% found just once. Sequenced input: peripheral blood. Every receptor here comes from a woman aged 55-75 years with acute or convalescent COVID-19.

This chain connects TRBV5-1 to TRBJ1-3; D ambiguous. CDR1 is SGHRS and CDR2 is YFSETQ in the germline V gene. Between the trimmed V and J ends, which lost 7 bases and 4 bases, there was a span of 15 bases. There are 14 residues in the CDR3. The CDR3 sequence is CASHAGYAGNTIYF. CDR3 in DNA: TGCGCCAGCCACGCCGGGTACGCGGGAAACACCATATATTTT.

The rearrangement uses TRBV6-6 and TRBJ2-1; 9 positions agree with TRBD2. This CDR3 region has 16 residues. The ends lost 0 bases at V and 5 bases at J; junction bases unmatched: 5. Germline V gives CDR1 MNHNY, CDR2 SVGAGI (reference sequence). CDR3 sequence: CASSYSSGGKNNEQFF. The CDR3 DNA reads as TGTGCCAGCAGTTACTCTAGCGGGGGCAAAAACAATGAGCAGTTCTTC.

V gene TRBV7-3 combines with J gene TRBJ1-1, with D uncertain. Trimming pared 3 bases from V and 0 bases from J, leaving 11 bases between. Germline CDR1 and CDR2: SGHTA and FQGTGA. The CDR3 runs to 15 residues. As DNA, the CDR3 is TGTGCCAGCAGCTTTAGTGCCAACCTGAACACTGAAGCTTTCTTT. Its protein is CASSFSANLNTEAFF.

This clone was observed a handful of times. The V and J genes are TRBV27 and TRBJ1-4, with D perhaps TRBD1 (5 bases). The CDR3 consists of 15 residues. Trimming took off 3 bases at V and 7 bases at J, with 15 bases between the two ends. The germline gives CDR1 MNHEY, CDR2 SMNVEV (reference sequence). As DNA, the CDR3 is TGTGCCAGCAGTTTTACAGGAAACGTTGGTGAAAAACTGTTTTTT. The encoded protein is CASSFTGNVGEKLFF.

The chain employs TRBV30 and TRBJ1-6; D ambiguous. Germline CDR1 is GTSNPN and CDR2 is SVGIG (reference sequence). Trimming left V 3 bases short and J 0 bases short, with 6 bases between. The length of the CDR3 is 14 residues. The CDR3 DNA follows: TGTGCCTGGAGGGAGAGCTCCTATAATTCACCCCTCCACTTT. Translated, it gives CAWRESSYNSPLHF.

The J gene is TRBJ2-1, the V gene TRBV7-2, with a tentative D call TRBD2 (6 bases). This CDR3 spans 15 amino acids. The germline gives CDR1 SGHTA, CDR2 FQGNSA. Trimming took off 2 bases at V and 0 bases at J, with 8 bases between the two ends. The CDR3 DNA follows: TGTGCCAGCAGCTTACGGGGGAGCTCCTACAATGAGCAGTTCTTC. As protein: CASSLRGSSYNEQFF.

The chain combines TRBV7-9 with TRBJ1-5; D gene unclear. CDR1 is SEHNR and CDR2 is FQNEAQ in the germline V gene (reference sequence). Trimming took off 1 base at V and 0 bases at J, with 4 bases between the two ends. The CDR3 contains 14 residues. The CDR3 protein is CASSLDNSNQPQHF. The CDR3 bases are TGTGCCAGCAGCTTAGATAATAGCAATCAGCCCCAGCATTTT.

This chain connects TRBV6-9 to TRBJ2-2, with TRBD1 as a possible D gene (6 bases). The CDR3 covers 15 residues. Germline V gene data show CDR1 as MNHGY and CDR2 as SVAAGI. V was shortened by 5 bases and J by 0 bases, with 10 bases between the two germline ends. The CDR3 DNA sequence: TGTGCCAGCAGTGCCGGGACAACGAACACCGGGGAGCTGTTTTTT. Its protein product is CASSAGTTNTGELFF.

The chain links TRBV7-2 to TRBJ2-1; the match to TRBD2 covers 8 bases. With 2 bases clipped from V and 7 bases from J, the junction kept 7 bases outside the gene matches. Germline V CDR1 and CDR2: SGHTA, FQGNSA. There are 15 residues in the CDR3. CDR3 sequence: CASSLMSGGLNEQFF. As DNA, the CDR3 is TGTGCCAGCAGCTTAATGTCGGGGGGGTTAAATGAGCAGTTCTTC.

The V gene is TRBV30, the J gene TRBJ2-1; 7 bases are a match to TRBD2. This CDR3 region has 14 residues. V was clipped by 8 bases and J by 4 bases; unmatched bases: 11. Germline CDR1 and CDR2: GTSNPN and SVGIG (reference sequence). CDR3 region: CAAGWREGYNEQFF. CDR3 in DNA: TGTGCCGCGGGATGGAGGGAGGGGTACAATGAGCAGTTCTTC.

V gene TRBV7-3 combines with J gene TRBJ2-1; D is unresolved. V shed 4 bases and J shed 0 bases, with 16 bases lying between them. CDR1 SGHTA and CDR2 FQGTGA come from the germline V gene. The CDR3 runs to 17 residues. As DNA, the CDR3 is TGTGCCAGCAGCTCCAATAGAGGATTGAGCTCCTACAATGAGCAGTTCTTC. Translation gives CASSSNRGLSSYNEQFF. The variable domain in full, with the rest retrieved from reference TRBV7-3 and TRBJ2-1, is GAGVSQTPSNKVTEKGKYVELRCDPISGHTALYWYRQSLGQGPEFLIYFQGTGAADDSGLPNDRFFAVRPEGSVSTLKIQRTERGDSAVYLCASSSNRGLSSYNEQFFGPGTRLTVL.

This sequence joins TRBV4-3 and TRBJ1-3; 8 nucleotides align to TRBD1. Germline V gene lookup returns CDR1 LGHNA and CDR2 YSLEER. The CDR3 sequence is 16 residues long. V lost 0 bases and J lost 4; bases outside the gene matches: 5. The CDR3 nucleotides read TGCGCCAGCAGCCAAGATTCCGCAGGGGGCGGAAACACCATATATTTT. It yields the protein CASSQDSAGGGNTIYF.

This sequence joins TRBV9 and TRBJ2-5; TRBD1 matches at 7 bases. The CDR3 consists of 15 residues. In germline, CDR1 is SGDLS, CDR2 YYNGEE. The ends lost 3 bases at V and 5 bases at J; junction bases unmatched: 10. CDR3 protein: CASSASGGMGETQYF. CDR3 nucleotide sequence: TGTGCCAGCAGCGCCTCAGGGGGAATGGGTGAGACCCAGTACTTC.

CDR3 protein: CASSQDGDRAQAFF. DNA for the CDR3: TGTGCCAGCAGCCAAGATGGGGACAGGGCGCAAGCTTTCTTT. The chain has TRBV3-1 (or the pseudogene TRBV3-2) and TRBJ1-1, with 9 bases that match TRBD1. The V gene's germline CDR1 is LGHDT and CDR2 YNNKEL (reference sequence). V shed 0 bases, J shed 9 bases, and the junction held 5 bases outside the gene matches. This CDR3 spans 14 amino acids.